Listed below are T cell receptor beta chains from one sample, sequenced in a study of blood T cell repertoires in COVID-19. Sequencing used immunoSEQ multiplex PCR; TCRdb keeps in-frame clones, though not all of them. The sample lists 490,000 or so clones; roughly nine tenths were seen once. Sequencing was done on a sample of PBMCs or T cells enriched from blood (not recorded which). These receptors all stem from a woman in her sixties or seventies who had recovered from COVID-19. The CDR3 runs from the conserved cysteine through the conserved F or W. D genes are given only for firm matches. Size tells how often a clone was seen (once, few, many) or the class of an expanded clone, and some rows leave it out.

size | J | D | V | DNA | CDR3
- | TRBJ2-1 | - | TRBV2 | TGTGCCAGCAGTGTTGGCGGGGCCGCGGGGAATGAGCAGTTCTTC | CASSVGGAAGNEQFF
- | TRBJ1-1 | TRBD1 | TRBV25-1 | TGTGCCAGCAGTGATCCCCTGACAGGGCCCAACACTGAAGCTTTCTTT | CASSDPLTGPNTEAFF
- | TRBJ1-2 | TRBD1 | TRBV27 | TGTGCCAGCAGTTCAAACAGGGGTGGCTACACCTTC | CASSSNRGGYTF
- | TRBJ2-1 | TRBD1 | TRBV27 | TGTGCCAGCAGTAGGGGACAGGGTTCGACCTACAATGAGCAGTTCTTC | CASSRGQGSTYNEQFF
- | TRBJ2-1 | - | TRBV11-3 | TGTGCCAGCAGTGCGGAGGATGAGCAGTTCTTC | CASSAEDEQFF
- | TRBJ2-1 | - | TRBV11-3 | TGTGCCAGCAGCTTACTCGCGGGCGGCCACTCCTACAATGAGCAGTTCTTC | CASSLLAGGHSYNEQFF
- | TRBJ1-1 | TRBD1 | TRBV6-5 | TGTGCCAGCAGCCAGGACAGGGGGTCCCGTGAAGCTTTCTTT | CASSQDRGSREAFF
- | TRBJ2-7 | - | TRBV29-1 | TGCAGCGTGGGCCCTGTCTCCTACGAGCAGTACTTC | CSVGPVSYEQYF
once | TRBJ2-2 | - | TRBV18 | TGTGCCAGCTCACCACGGGTTGCCAGGGCTGGCGGGGAGCTGTTTTTT | CASSPRVARAGGELFF
- | TRBJ2-3 | - | TRBV16 | TGTGCCAGCAGCCAATCGGGAGGTCGAGGGACAGATACGCAGTATTTT | CASSQSGGRGTDTQYF
- | TRBJ2-7 | - | TRBV6-5 | TGTGCCAGCAGTTATCAGGGAACCTACGAGCAGTACTTC | CASSYQGTYEQYF
once | TRBJ1-3 | TRBD1 | TRBV10-3 | TGTGCCGCCTCCGGGACAGGGACAAACACCATATATTTT | CAASGTGTNTIYF
- | TRBJ2-7 | TRBD2 | TRBV27 | TGTGCCAGCAGTCCCTTACTGGAGCGGGGGGTTTTCCTCGAGCAGTACTTC | CASSPLLERGVFLEQYF
- | TRBJ2-3 | TRBD2 | TRBV9 | TGTGCCAGCAGCGTAAGCGGGGGGCCTAGCACAGATACGCAGTATTTT | CASSVSGGPSTDTQYF
- | TRBJ1-3 | - | TRBV24-1 | TGTGCCACCAGCCCAACAGGGCAAGGAAACACCATATATTTT | CATSPTGQGNTIYF
- | TRBJ1-6 | - | TRBV9 | TGTGCCAGCAGCGAATCGAAAGGGAGGGACAATTCACCCCTCCACTTT | CASSESKGRDNSPLHF
- | TRBJ2-2 | - | TRBV10-1 | TGCGCCAGCAGGCGGGAACCGGGCACCGGGGAGCTGTTTTTT | CASRREPGTGELFF